The present TCR beta chain was sequenced within a study of blood T cell repertoires in COVID-19. In the original workflow: Amplification from reference gene primers served as the basis for estimated nucleated cell counts. Clones were sequenced by immunoSEQ multiplex PCR, and TCRdb holds only the in-frame ones, with some missing. V, J and clone size are taken as reported in that table, and D and trimming were inferred from the DNA itself. The data hold over 200,000 clones, with roughly 90% observed a single time. The CDR3 has 15 amino acids. Looked up from germline, CDR1 is KGHSH and CDR2 is LQKENI. The V gene lost 0 bases and the J gene lost 0 bases, with 9 bases spanning the gap. This clone appeared once.

The rearrangement uses TRBV18 and TRBJ2-7; D not certain. This receptor was obtained from a woman aged 55-70 years with acute or convalescent COVID-19. Sequencing was carried out using peripheral blood. DNA of the CDR3: TGTGCCAGCTCACCACCGGGTCCGGGCTCCTACGAGCAGTACTTC. Its protein is CASSPPGPGSYEQYF.